This paragraph reports one TCR beta chain. Its specific antigen is unknown. Base qualities are not recorded, but no much larger clone differs from it by a single base. The data derive from a study of blood T cell repertoires in COVID-19 (dated by TCRdb to 2019 to 2021). Background for the entire study: Samples covering the acute and convalescent phases of COVID-19 were provided by collaborators in the United States, Italy and Spain. The material from the prospective study consisted of cDNA or gDNA derived from T cells, B-cell-depleted T cells, or PBMCs. The dataset comprised deeply sampled blood TCRbeta repertoires from subjects exposed to, actively infected with, or recovered from COVID-19. The repertoires were released in a freely available public database meant as a resource for research on the immune response to SARS-CoV-2. The samples were drawn from two sources: the first 160 participants of the ongoing ImmuneRACE study, and 1,000 to 1,500 subjects contributed by 6 global collaborators. A de-identified subject ID, COVID-19 status, age in years and sex were almost always included in the sample metadata. Where HLA class I and class II types were available, the types were taken from metadata supplied by the sample provider, not from assay-based typing. On the study overall, not on this receptor specifically: The quantity of clinical and demographic metadata differed by source and by participant and was supplied without curation.

TCRbeta CDR3 regions were amplified from genomic DNA by means of the immunoSEQ Assay, a bias-controlled multiplex PCR. Under the source paper's analysis protocol: Nucleated cell counts per sample were estimated from amplification of reference gene primers within the assay. To quantify the absolute abundance of each unique TCRbeta CDR3 rearrangement, sequence reads were collapsed and filtered. For each sample, productive Simpson clonality was calculated as the square root of Simpson's diversity index over productive rearrangements. Sourced from immuneACCESS, this table was stored by TCRdb with only in-frame sequences that have V and J called. A share of the clones is absent; for the studies checked, an unresolved V gene accounts for under half, and the remainder has no known explanation. The D gene and trimming were derived from the DNA, and the V and J assignments and clone size from that table. The sample table holds fewer than 350,000 clones, of which about nine tenths were seen once. Approximately 4.7% of the sample comes from the top ten.

The CDR3, from cysteine to phenylalanine, totals 16 residues. Only the CDR3 DNA is retained, 48 bases long and in frame from the first base. The germline V gene supplies CDR1 MNHGY and CDR2 SVAAGI. For this chain, trimming is 7 bases at the V end and 5 bases at the J end, and the number of junction bases without a gene match is 13. In the prospective study, participants were roughly 18 to 89 years old, resided in about two dozen geographic areas of the United States, and were enrolled through a virtual design. To assign participants to cohorts, the prospective study relied on clinical history that participants themselves reported in a screening survey and a study questionnaire. Recovered participants in ImmuneRACE Cohort 3 were defined by two consecutive negative NP/OP PCR tests, clearance by a healthcare professional, or resolution of symptoms. Mobile phlebotomists in the prospective study collected whole blood, serum and a nasopharyngeal or oropharyngeal swab from every participant. Additional blood draws and questionnaires over an approximately two-month period could optionally be provided by prospective study participants. Blood samples from the prospective study were shipped frozen or at room temperature prior to DNA extraction.

Input material: PBMCs or T cells enriched from blood (not recorded which). Recombination joined TRBV6-9 with TRBJ2-1; TRBD1 aligns with 8 central bases. The TCR comes from a man aged 55 to 70 who had recovered from COVID-19. DNA sequence: TGTGCCAGCACCCATTTAACGACAGGGGCTCACAATGAGCAGTTCTTC. This is translated as CASTHLTTGAHNEQFF.